This is a list of T cell receptor beta chains from one sample in a study of blood T cell repertoires in COVID-19. Sequencing was performed with immunoSEQ multiplex PCR; in TCRdb, only in-frame clones are kept and a portion is missing. The sample has 90,000 to 130,000 clones; roughly four fifths are singletons. Sequencing was carried out using peripheral blood. Receptor source: a man aged 65 to 85 with acute or convalescent COVID-19. Both conserved end residues are part of each CDR3. Each record gives: J gene, V gene, CDR3 protein.

J: TRBJ2-1; V: TRBV9; CDR3: CASSVPTGETYNEQFF
J: TRBJ2-6; V: TRBV19; CDR3: CASSIRAPGANVLTF
J: TRBJ2-7; V: TRBV7-2; CDR3: CASSSSGQGLYEQYF
J: TRBJ2-5; V: TRBV9; CDR3: CASSVGGGPQETQYF
J: TRBJ2-1; V: TRBV6-4; CDR3: CASSGGESNEQFF
J: TRBJ1-1; V: TRBV18; CDR3: CASSPGTGRMAFF
J: TRBJ2-1; V: TRBV28; CDR3: CASSSGSGRANEQFF
J: TRBJ2-3; V: TRBV2; CDR3: CASRGGTASTDTQYF
J: TRBJ2-7; V: TRBV4-2; CDR3: CASRSSGDLHEQYF
J: TRBJ2-3; V: TRBV5-1; CDR3: CASSLRGRFPDTQYF
J: TRBJ1-6; V: TRBV14; CDR3: CASSQGTRNSPLHF
J: TRBJ2-2; V: TRBV24-1; CDR3: CATSDLKDRGAPGELFF
J: TRBJ1-2; V: TRBV6-5; CDR3: CASSDEGRIGYGYTF
J: TRBJ1-1; V: TRBV29-1; CDR3: CSVSRGREAFF
J: TRBJ1-1; V: TRBV7-9; CDR3: CASSTTGTEAFF
J: TRBJ2-3; V: TRBV19; CDR3: CASSTGWAQYF
J: TRBJ2-3; V: TRBV9; CDR3: CASSVVSGGAEDTQYF
J: TRBJ1-2; V: TRBV2; CDR3: CASSGVNYGYTF
J: TRBJ2-5; V: TRBV5-1; CDR3: CASSPGTSVKTQYF
J: TRBJ2-1; V: TRBV5-6; CDR3: CASRTSGGNREQFF
J: TRBJ1-1; V: TRBV15; CDR3: CATSRFRGTGTEAFF
J: TRBJ2-2; V: TRBV5-1; CDR3: CASSFAGVGTGELFF
J: TRBJ2-7; V: TRBV5-1; CDR3: CASSPINRREGYEQYF
J: TRBJ2-7; V: TRBV5-1; CDR3: CASSLGSGTGEQYF
J: TRBJ2-7; V: TRBV18; CDR3: CASSPSGQGTYEQYF
J: TRBJ1-2; V: TRBV25-1; CDR3: CASSQLGGRVGYTF
J: TRBJ2-3; V: TRBV30; CDR3: CAWSVRGGTDTQYF
J: TRBJ2-2; V: TRBV28; CDR3: CASSSGTGRTGELFF
J: TRBJ1-2; V: TRBV6-5; CDR3: CASGRGEGSYGYTF
J: TRBJ1-6; V: TRBV30; CDR3: CAWNPTPGTPLHF
J: TRBJ2-7; V: TRBV11-3; CDR3: CASSGRGLSEQYF
J: TRBJ2-1; V: TRBV6-6; CDR3: CATGNRDNEQFF
J: TRBJ1-5; V: TRBV7-2; CDR3: CASSATAINQPQHF
J: TRBJ1-1; V: TRBV6-6; CDR3: CASSQAAVSTEAFF
J: TRBJ2-1; V: TRBV9; CDR3: CASSVGVAGGQRNEQFF
J: TRBJ1-3; V: TRBV5-1; CDR3: CASQGSSGNTIYF
J: TRBJ1-5; V: TRBV6-5; CDR3: CASSTGLSNQPQHF
J: TRBJ2-1; V: TRBV7-9; CDR3: CASSSYGRGLRNEQFF